This T cell receptor (beta chain) emerged from a study of graft-versus-host responses after intestinal transplantation. Whole-study context: Anti-thymocyte globulin served as induction for all recipients, who then took tacrolimus and steroids for about 3 years. Whole-study results and caveats: Researchers found GvH clones in recipient marrow, and some showed up first in ileum or blood. Some patients had graft-donor T cell macrochimerism. In their allografts, the ratios of graft-versus-host to host-versus-graft T cell clones were high.

As for this clone: Its matching antigen is unknown.

Trimming cost V 4 bases and J 6 bases, with 10 bases left between them. This CDR3 is 13 amino acids long. CDR1 and CDR2 from the germline V gene are LNHDA and SQIVND (reference sequence). Assay used: immunoSEQ multiplex PCR; TCRdb lists only in-frame clones, some missing. The sample yields roughly 36,000 clones, 80% to 85% seen once. The source is a human patient who received an intestinal transplant, so some T cells may come from the graft donor. V is TRBV19 and J is TRBJ1-5, with D unclear. The material was PBMCs, obtained 1,000 to 1,300 days after transplant. Here the CDR3 DNA reads TGTGCCAGTAGTACCGGGTATCTTCAGCCCCAGCATTTT. Translation: CASSTGYLQPQHF.